The clone carrying this TCR beta chain was counted once. The antigen is not known. The protocol was immunoSEQ multiplex PCR, while the TCRdb copy is restricted to in-frame clones and leaves out a portion. The repertoire holds 73,000 or so clones, with approximately 89% as singletons. The source of the sample is a study of T cell responses to AZD1222 COVID-19 vaccine. The overall study: Second-dose recipients at about 4 or about 12 weeks were treated as one pooled group.

Notes on the study in general: Donors were mostly white British, more females; clonal diversity possibly underestimated. Compared with day 0, the breadth and depth of the Spike-specific TCR repertoire rose significantly after two doses of AZD1222.

This sequence originates from an adult in good health. This sample comprised peripheral blood, obtained on day 0 of AZD1222 vaccination.

Here the CDR3 reads CASSSWTGYEQYF. Here the CDR3 DNA reads TGTGCCAGCAGCTCCTGGACAGGGTACGAGCAGTACTTC. V usage is TRBV5-5 and J usage is TRBJ2-7; 8 bases line up with TRBD1. Trimming took 3 bases from V and 4 from J; bases not matched to a gene: 3. CDR1 is SGHKS, CDR2 YYEKEE, per germline (reference sequence). The CDR3 spans 13 residues.